Listed here are 29 T cell receptor beta chains from one sample, sequenced in a study of T-cell reconstitution after alpha-beta-depleted transplantation in children (dated by TCRdb to about 2016). The library was built by means of PCR. The listed sequencing device is Illumina HiSeq 2500. TCR library preparation used molecular barcoding, with unique molecular identifiers applied to normalize quantification of the TCRbeta repertoire. TCRdb reworked the public reads: Q25 trimming with fastp, MiXCR clone assembly, productive beta chains retained. When rows share a CDR3 protein, they turn into one entry using the most common DNA and genes. The sample profile shows about 980,000 distinct CDR3 sequences; about 29% of them were found once. The top ten constitute under 30% of the sample. This specimen's treatment or condition label, per the study, means: allogeneic hematopoietic cell transplantation with graft depleted of TCRalphabeta T cells and CD19 B cells.

The source was PBMCs, mostly from graft donor cells, collected 360 days after TCRalphabeta/CD19-depleted stem cell transplant. All receptors come from a boy in the first two years of life who had a stem cell transplant for SCID, so the T cells may come from the graft donor.

The CDR3 nucleotides are TGTGCCATTGCCTCAGGGACAGGGGCGAACACCGGGGAGCTGTTTTTT. Translation: CAIASGTGANTGELFF. The chain joins TRBV10-3 to TRBJ2-2; 10 bases map to TRBD1. The V and J ends lost 9 bases and 0 bases, in that order; junction bases with no gene match: 7. The CDR3 contains 16 residues. Germline CDR1 is ENHRY and CDR2 is SYGVKD.

There are a few counts of this clonotype. The chain links TRBV5-5 to TRBJ2-7; D is ambiguous. The CDR3 sequence is 12 residues long. V was trimmed by 4 bases and J by 3 bases, leaving 8 bases between them. Germline CDR1 and CDR2: SGHKS and YYEKEE (reference sequence). The CDR3: CASSDSFYEQYF. The CDR3 region has the DNA TGTGCCAGCAGCGATAGTTTCTACGAGCAGTACTTC.

In the case of this clonotype: Since a much larger clone is just one base distant, this may be a read error. J is TRBJ2-7 and V is TRBV12-3 or TRBV12-4; D gene ambiguous. V was pared by 6 bases and J by 0 bases, with 6 bases between. CDR3 length: 12 amino acids. CDR3 region: CASSRHSYEQYF. CDR3 nucleotide sequence: TGTGCCAGCAGCCGCCACTCCTACGAGCAGTACTTC.

This clonotype was seen more than once but under ten times. The CDR3 nucleotides are TGTGCCAGCAGTTTTGTCAGGGGTTCTGGGGCCAACGTCCTGACTTTC. Its protein product is CASSFVRGSGANVLTF. The chain couples TRBV12-3 or TRBV12-4 to TRBJ2-6; D possibly corresponds to TRBD1 (6 bases). The CDR3 covers 16 residues. Trimming removed 3 bases from V and 1 base from J, with 10 bases in between.

In its sample, this clonotype was seen many times. The V gene is TRBV6-2 or TRBV6-3, the J gene TRBJ2-1; a possible D gene is TRBD2 (6 bases). Germline CDR1 MNHEY, CDR2 SVGEGT. The V gene lost 2 bases and the J gene lost 2 bases, with 10 bases spanning the gap. The CDR3 spans 15 residues. CDR3 bases: TGTGCCAGCAGTTACGGACTACCCGCCTACAATGAGCAGTTCTTC. This translates into CASSYGLPAYNEQFF.

This clonotype was found a few times. This chain joins TRBV27 and TRBJ2-1; 7 bases line up with TRBD2. The CDR3 totals 15 residues. Trimming at V came to 7 bases and at J to 8 bases, leaving 14 bases not matched to a gene. CDR1 and CDR2 (germline): MNHEY, SMNVEV (reference sequence). The CDR3 region has the DNA TGTGCCAGCAATCGAAGGGGAGGGTACTGGGATGAGCAGTTCTTC. Its protein is CASNRRGGYWDEQFF.

Many counts were recorded for this clonotype. The rearrangement links TRBV20-1 to TRBJ2-3; weak D call: TRBD1 (6 bases). Germline V CDR1 and CDR2: DFQATT, SNEGSKA (reference sequence). This CDR3 contains 13 residues. Trimming stripped 3 bases from V and 6 bases from J, with 13 bases between. The CDR3 DNA is TGCAGTGCTAGGGCCGCAGGGGCCGATACGCAGTATTTT. Its protein is CSARAAGADTQYF.

This clonotype was picked up a small number of times. V and J are TRBV20-1 and TRBJ1-2; D gene ambiguous. The CDR3 extends over 11 amino acids. The germline V gene has CDR1 DFQATT and CDR2 SNEGSKA (reference sequence). The germline V and J ends were trimmed by 5 bases and 2 bases, with 6 bases remaining between them. CDR3: CSAHLNYGYTF. The CDR3 DNA reads as TGCAGTGCTCATTTGAACTATGGCTACACCTTC.

This clonotype occurred a few times. V and J are TRBV28 and TRBJ2-2; D gene ambiguous. CDR3 length equals 15 residues. V lost 3 bases, J lost 6 bases, and 14 bases lay in between. The germline gives CDR1 MDHEN, CDR2 SYDVKM. The CDR3 nucleotides read TGTGCCAGCAGTTTGGGGTCCTCCCAGCCCGGGGAGCTGTTTTTT. This translates into CASSLGSSQPGELFF.

This chain links TRBV2 with TRBJ2-3; D gene uncertain. CDR1 and CDR2 from the germline V gene are SNHLY and FYNNEI. The CDR3 extends over 18 amino acids. Trimming took off 5 bases at V and 2 bases at J, with 23 bases between the two ends. The CDR3 protein is CASSTDGSPSSFTDTQYF. As DNA, the CDR3 is TGTGCCAGCAGTACAGACGGATCCCCCTCATCTTTCACAGATACGCAGTATTTT.

This sequence joins TRBV18 and TRBJ1-1; D not resolved. V dropped 3 bases and J dropped 1 base, with 6 bases sitting between them. This CDR3 is 13 amino acids long. Germline lookup yields CDR1 KGHSH and CDR2 LQKENI. CDR3 protein: CASSPSENTEAFF. CDR3 in DNA: TGTGCCAGCTCACCGTCAGAGAACACTGAAGCTTTCTTT. The variable domain in full, completed from reference TRBV18 and TRBJ1-1, reads NAGVMQNPRHLVRRRGQEARLRCSPMKGHSHVYWYRQLPEEGLKFMVYLQKENIIDESGMPKERFSAEFPKEGPSILRIQQVVRGDSAAYFCASSPSENTEAFFGQGTRLTVV.

The CDR3 spells CAISVPYTGELFF. For the CDR3, the DNA is TGTGCCATCTCAGTCCCATACACCGGGGAGCTGTTTTTT. The V and J genes are TRBV10-3 and TRBJ2-2; D unclear. Trimming left V 8 bases short and J 3 bases short, with 10 bases between. CDR1 is ENHRY and CDR2 is SYGVKD in the germline V gene. CDR3 length: 13 residues.

This clonotype has more than one count but fewer than ten. The CDR3 DNA follows: TGTGCCAGCAGTTACGCCAGGGTGGGGGGTGGCACCGGGGAGCTGTTTTTT. Encoded protein: CASSYARVGGGTGELFF. This chain uses TRBV6-5 with TRBJ2-2, with D perhaps TRBD2 (6 bases). V was cut by 2 bases and J by 4 bases, with 17 bases left in between. Germline lookup yields CDR1 MNHEY and CDR2 SVGAGI. The CDR3 sequence is 17 residues long.

This rearrangement joins TRBV4-2 to TRBJ1-4; maybe TRBD1 (5 bases). Germline loops: CDR1 LGHNA, CDR2 YNFKEQ. Deletions cut 0 bases from V and 4 bases from J, with 12 bases between. This CDR3 is built from 16 residues. Here the CDR3 DNA reads TGTGCCAGCAGCCAAGATAAGGGGCCTTATAATGAAAAACTGTTTTTT. Protein sequence: CASSQDKGPYNEKLFF.

This clonotype has more than one count but fewer than ten. CDR3 DNA sequence: TGTGCCAGCAGTTTACGGGGCCTTAGCTCCTACGAGCAGTACTTC. Translated, it gives CASSLRGLSSYEQYF. The gene calls are TRBV27 and TRBJ2-7; possibly TRBD1 or TRBD2 for D (5 bases each). Germline V lookup: CDR1 MNHEY, CDR2 SMNVEV (reference sequence). The CDR3 has 15 amino acids. Trimming pared 2 bases from V and 0 bases from J, leaving 11 bases between.

V usage is TRBV5-1 and J usage is TRBJ2-2; no firm D call. Germline values: CDR1 SGHRS, CDR2 YFSETQ. There are 11 residues in the CDR3. The germline V and J ends were trimmed by 6 bases and 7 bases, with 7 bases remaining between them. The CDR3 reads CASNIGGELFF. The CDR3 bases are TGCGCCAGCAACATCGGCGGGGAGCTGTTTTTT. Filled out from reference TRBV5-1 and TRBJ2-2, the complete variable domain reads KAGVTQTPRYLIKTRGQQVTLSCSPISGHRSVSWYQQTPGQGLQFLFEYFSETQRNKGNFPGRFSGRQFSNSRSEMNVSTLELGDSALYLCASNIGGELFFGEGSRLTVL.

The V call is TRBV9, the J call TRBJ2-1; TRBD2 matches 9 bases. The V gene end was trimmed by 3 bases and the J gene end by 5 bases; junction bases not matched to a gene: 9. The CDR3 consists of 16 residues. Germline V gene data show CDR1 as SGDLS and CDR2 as YYNGEE. The DNA for the CDR3 is TGTGCCAGCAGCGGCACAAGCGGGGGGCGCAACAATGAGCAGTTCTTC. This sequence encodes CASSGTSGGRNNEQFF. The variable domain in full, with the rest retrieved from reference TRBV9 and TRBJ2-1, is DSGVTQTPKHLITATGQRVTLRCSPRSGDLSVYWYQQSLDQGLQFLIQYYNGEERAKGNILERFSAQQFPDLHSELNLSSLELGDSALYFCASSGTSGGRNNEQFFGPGTRLTVL.

The V gene is TRBV20-1, the J gene TRBJ2-7; 9 bases line up with TRBD1. The CDR3 runs 15 residues. J was trimmed by 0 bases and V by 0 bases; bases with no gene match: 3. CDR1 DFQATT and CDR2 SNEGSKA come from the germline V gene (reference sequence). The DNA of the CDR3 is TGCAGTGCTAGAGATCCGACAGGGGGCTCCTACGAGCAGTACTTC. Protein product: CSARDPTGGSYEQYF.

The V gene is TRBV9, the J gene TRBJ2-5, with 8 bases that match TRBD2. V was pared by 1 base and J by 4 bases, with 6 bases of the junction left unmatched. CDR1 and CDR2 (germline): SGDLS, YYNGEE. The CDR3 extends over 15 amino acids. CDR3 sequence reads: CASSVSSGGSETQYF. In DNA form, the CDR3 reads TGTGCCAGCAGCGTATCCTCGGGGGGGTCAGAGACCCAGTACTTC.

This clonotype was found a few times. The genes are TRBV12-3 or TRBV12-4 and TRBJ1-5; D might be TRBD1 (5 bases). V lost 7 bases, J lost 2 bases, and 18 bases lay in between. The CDR3 is 16 residues long. CDR3 sequence: CASNQSQGMGNQPQHF. CDR3 in DNA: TGTGCCAGCAACCAGAGTCAGGGCATGGGCAATCAGCCCCAGCATTTT.

The rearrangement joins TRBV20-1 to TRBJ1-4, with TRBD1 matching over 9 bases. Trimming cost V 6 bases and J 6 bases; bases outside gene matches: 8. The CDR3 covers 14 residues. Germline V gives CDR1 DFQATT, CDR2 SNEGSKA (reference sequence). CDR3 coding DNA: TGCAGTGCACCGCGGACAGGGGTGGATGAAAAACTGTTTTTT. Translating gives CSAPRTGVDEKLFF.

The genes are TRBV5-6 and TRBJ2-1; 9 nucleotides match TRBD1. The CDR3 has 16 residues. After removal of 2 bases from V and 4 bases from J, the junction contained 7 bases not matched to a gene. Germline V gene sequence: CDR1 SGHDT, CDR2 YYEEEE. DNA of the CDR3: TGTGCCAGCAGCTTAGGACGGACAGGGGAGTACAATGAGCAGTTCTTC. It codes for CASSLGRTGEYNEQFF.

This clonotype has just a few counts. The chain links TRBV11-2 to TRBJ2-5; 10 bases agree with TRBD2. Germline-derived CDR1 and CDR2 are SGHAT and FQNNGV. Trimming removed 5 bases from V and 5 bases from J; junction bases left unmatched: 11. This CDR3 spans 16 amino acids. The CDR3 here is CASSLITSGVSETQYF. The CDR3 nucleotides read TGTGCCAGCAGCCTTATCACTAGCGGGGTCTCTGAGACCCAGTACTTC.

This rearrangement joins TRBV4-2 to TRBJ2-2, with 8 nucleotides matching TRBD2. V trimming: 1 base; J trimming: 3 bases; junction bases outside the gene matches: 7. The CDR3 sequence is 17 residues long. Germline values: CDR1 LGHNA, CDR2 YNFKEQ. CDR3 nucleotide sequence: TGTGCCAGCAGCCAAGTCTTGACCGGGAGGGACACCGGGGAGCTGTTTTTT. Translated: CASSQVLTGRDTGELFF.

This clonotype was counted a few times. This chain joins TRBV7-9 and TRBJ2-3; unclear D gene. Germline V gives CDR1 SEHNR, CDR2 FQNEAQ (reference sequence). V gave up 4 bases and J gave up 0 bases, with 11 bases separating them. There are 15 residues in the CDR3. The CDR3 DNA reads as TGTGCCAGCAGCTCACTTGGCAGTAGCACAGATACGCAGTATTTT. It translates to CASSSLGSSTDTQYF.

This clonotype showed up just a few times. The chain couples TRBV25-1 to TRBJ2-1; 9 nucleotides match TRBD1. J gave up 6 bases and V 7 bases, and 7 bases lay outside the gene matches. Germline V CDR1 and CDR2: MGHDK, SYGVNS. This CDR3 is built from 14 residues. The CDR3 loop is CASTGQGWPNEQFF. The CDR3 bases are TGTGCCAGCACGGGACAGGGATGGCCCAATGAGCAGTTCTTC.

J is TRBJ1-3 and V is TRBV2, with TRBD1 matching 10 bases. There are 14 residues in the CDR3. Trimming cost V 8 bases and J 4 bases; bases outside gene matches: 5. Germline V lookup: CDR1 SNHLY, CDR2 FYNNEI. CDR3 sequence: CASGGQGRGNTIYF. The CDR3 bases are TGTGCCAGCGGGGGACAGGGGCGCGGAAACACCATATATTTT.

The chain is built from TRBV9 and TRBJ1-6; 10 bases match TRBD1. The germline gives CDR1 SGDLS, CDR2 YYNGEE. J gave up 9 bases and V 4 bases, and 7 bases lay outside the gene matches. The CDR3 sequence is 15 residues long. The CDR3 reads CASSRGDRGVSPLHF. CDR3 nucleotide sequence: TGTGCCAGCAGCCGGGGGGACAGGGGAGTTTCACCCCTCCACTTT. The whole variable domain, remainder taken from reference TRBV9 and TRBJ1-6, is DSGVTQTPKHLITATGQRVTLRCSPRSGDLSVYWYQQSLDQGLQFLIQYYNGEERAKGNILERFSAQQFPDLHSELNLSSLELGDSALYFCASSRGDRGVSPLHFGNGTRLTVT.

V is TRBV4-2 and J is TRBJ2-7, with D perhaps being TRBD1 or TRBD2 (7 bases each). Germline CDR1 and CDR2: LGHNA and YNFKEQ. Trimming took off 0 bases at V and 4 bases at J, with 16 bases between the two ends. This CDR3 spans 16 amino acids. CDR3 coding DNA: TGTGCCAGCAGCCAAGATCAGGCAGGGGGGGGATACGAGCAGTACTTC. Its protein is CASSQDQAGGGYEQYF.